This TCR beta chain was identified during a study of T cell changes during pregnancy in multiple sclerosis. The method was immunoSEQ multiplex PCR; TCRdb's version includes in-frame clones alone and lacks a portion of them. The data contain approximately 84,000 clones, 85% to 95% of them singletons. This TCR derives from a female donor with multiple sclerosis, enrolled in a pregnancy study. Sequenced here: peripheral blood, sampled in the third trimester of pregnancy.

CDR3 sequence (DNA): TGTGCCAGTAGCCACTGGGGCCGCCAGGGAAACACTGAAGCTTTCTTT. This encodes CASSHWGRQGNTEAFF. The V and J genes are TRBV19 and TRBJ1-1, with D possibly matching TRBD1 (5 bases). Per germline, CDR1 LNHDA and CDR2 SQIVND (reference sequence). This CDR3 has 16 amino acids. Trimming removed 6 bases at V and 2 bases at J, with 19 bases between.